These 23 T cell receptor beta chains were sequenced from one sample in a study of T cells in localized non-small cell lung cancer. Here immunoSEQ multiplex PCR was the method, and the copy in TCRdb shows in-frame clones only, minus some. Of about 70,000 clones in the sample, approximately 84% were seen once. The sequenced sample was peripheral blood, obtained before any cancer treatment. Every receptor here comes from a female donor over 55 with stage I lung adenocarcinoma.

The CDR3 DNA reads as TGTGCCAGCACGGGGGGGCGGAGGCCCCAGCATTTT. It codes for CASTGGRRPQHF. The J gene is TRBJ1-5, the V gene TRBV28; possibly TRBD1 for D (6 bases). Germline CDR1 reads MDHEN; CDR2 reads SYDVKM. The ends were cut back, 7 bases at V and 9 bases at J, with 13 bases in the middle. The CDR3 has 12 amino acids. Variable domain in full (rest from reference TRBV28 and TRBJ1-5): DVKVTQSSRYLVKRTGEKVFLECVQDMDHENMFWYRQDPGLGLRLIYFSYDVKMKEKGDIPEGYSVSREKKERFSLILESASTNQTSMYLCASTGGRRPQHFGDGTRLSIL.

The rearrangement joins TRBV6-6 to TRBJ1-2; D might be TRBD1 (5 bases). Germline CDR1 MNHNY, CDR2 SVGAGI (reference sequence). There are 12 residues in the CDR3. Trimming removed 2 bases at V and 8 bases at J, with 9 bases between. CDR3 sequence (DNA): TGTGCCAGCAGTTACCGGGGGGACGGCTACACCTTC. This gives the protein CASSYRGDGYTF.

This clone was found a few times. J is TRBJ2-3 and V is TRBV18, with TRBD2 as a possible D gene (5 bases). This CDR3 is built from 16 residues. CDR1 KGHSH and CDR2 LQKENI come from the germline V gene. Trimming stripped 5 bases from V and 0 bases from J, with 15 bases between. CDR3 region: CASSTTYRTSTDTQYF. The CDR3 coding sequence is TGTGCCAGCTCAACGACATATAGGACTAGCACAGATACGCAGTATTTT.

This chain connects TRBV11-3 to TRBJ2-1; D unresolved. The V gene's germline CDR1 is SGHNT and CDR2 YENEEA. The V gene lost 5 bases and the J gene lost 1 base, with 12 bases spanning the gap. The CDR3 is 15 amino acids. The CDR3 reads CASSPPGRSYNEQFF. DNA for the CDR3: TGTGCCAGCAGCCCCCCCGGGCGGTCCTACAATGAGCAGTTCTTC.

CDR3 bases: TGTGCCAGCTCATGGGGACAGGGGGATAATGGCTACACCTTC. Its protein product is CASSWGQGDNGYTF. The chain uses TRBV18 and TRBJ1-2, with 11 bases identical to TRBD1. Trimming at V came to 5 bases and at J to 6 bases, leaving 5 bases not matched to a gene. Germline CDR1 and CDR2: KGHSH and LQKENI. The CDR3 totals 14 residues.

The chain couples TRBV5-1 to TRBJ1-1; 8 bases are shared with TRBD1. The germline V gene has CDR1 SGHRS and CDR2 YFSETQ. Germline trimming cut 2 bases from V and 1 base from J; bases unmatched to any gene: 4. This CDR3 has 15 amino acids. CDR3 coding DNA: TGCGCCAGCAGCTTATCGGGGACAGGGAACACTGAAGCTTTCTTT. It encodes CASSLSGTGNTEAFF.

J is TRBJ2-5 and V is TRBV28; 7 bases fit TRBD2. Trimming at V came to 5 bases and at J to 7 bases, leaving 13 bases not matched to a gene. The CDR3 has 15 residues. CDR1 and CDR2 (germline): MDHEN, SYDVKM. For the CDR3, the DNA is TGTGCCAGCAGTATAATGAGCGGGACCTTATGGACCCAGTACTTC. As protein: CASSIMSGTLWTQYF.

The chain joins TRBV15 to TRBJ2-2; D ambiguous. The V end lost 11 bases, the J end lost 5 bases, and 18 bases lay between the germline ends. Germline loops: CDR1 LNHNV, CDR2 YYDKDF (reference sequence). CDR3 size: 14 residues. This CDR3 reads CAAQADLLTGELFF. CDR3 DNA: TGTGCCGCCCAGGCGGACCTTCTTACCGGGGAGCTGTTTTTT.

V is TRBV27 and J is TRBJ2-6; D uncertain. Germline lookup yields CDR1 MNHEY and CDR2 SMNVEV (reference sequence). Trimming cost V 6 bases and J 2 bases, with 14 bases left between them. The CDR3 length is 16 residues. The DNA of the CDR3 is TGTGCCAGCAGCCTGACACTCTTTCCTGGGGCCAACGTCCTGACTTTC. It translates to CASSLTLFPGANVLTF.

This chain uses TRBV28 with TRBJ1-6; TRBD1 matches 7 bases. CDR1 is MDHEN, CDR2 SYDVKM, per germline. This CDR3 spans 15 amino acids. With 7 bases clipped from V and 6 bases from J, the junction kept 9 bases outside the gene matches. Written as DNA, the CDR3 is TGTGCCAGCAACGGGGGTCAGGGGGTTAATTCACCCCTCCACTTT. It yields the protein CASNGGQGVNSPLHF.

This clone was found once. This chain links TRBV9 with TRBJ2-1; D may be TRBD1 or TRBD2 (7 bases each). V gave up 4 bases and J gave up 5 bases, with 16 bases separating them. The CDR3 runs 15 residues. CDR1 and CDR2 (germline): SGDLS, YYNGEE. The CDR3, as DNA: TGTGCCAGCAGCCAGCAGGGGGGGGCTCACAATGAGCAGTTCTTC. Residues: CASSQQGGAHNEQFF.

The chain employs TRBV7-9 and TRBJ1-2; 7 bases match TRBD1. With V trimmed by 5 bases and J by 4 bases, 10 bases remained unmatched. This CDR3 spans 15 amino acids. CDR1 SEHNR and CDR2 FQNEAQ come from the germline V gene (reference sequence). CDR3 coding DNA: TGTGCCAGCAGCCCTACAGGGGCTCGAGGCTATGGCTACACCTTC. It is translated as CASSPTGARGYGYTF. Full variable domain (remainder filled in from reference TRBV7-9 and TRBJ1-2): DTGVSQNPRHKITKRGQNVTFRCDPISEHNRLYWYRQTLGQGPEFLTYFQNEAQLEKSRLLSDRFSAERPKGSFSTLEIQRTEQGDSAMYLCASSPTGARGYGYTFGSGTRLTVV.

This clone occurred once. The chain couples TRBV7-9 to TRBJ1-2; D remains unclear. The CDR3 extends over 13 amino acids. Germline CDR1 and CDR2: SEHNR and FQNEAQ (reference sequence). The ends were cut back, 1 base at V and 3 bases at J, with 6 bases in the middle. Here the CDR3 reads CASSLEGDYGYTF. CDR3 coding DNA: TGTGCCAGCAGCTTAGAGGGTGACTATGGCTACACCTTC.

This clone was seen only once. The chain couples TRBV5-1 to TRBJ2-3; 11 bases are a match to TRBD2. V gave up 4 bases and J gave up 10 bases; unmatched junction bases: 14. This CDR3 spans 16 amino acids. CDR1 is SGHRS, CDR2 YFSETQ, per germline. CDR3 in amino acids: CASSPRGSGRAGAQYF. As DNA, the CDR3 is TGCGCCAGCAGCCCCCGGGGTAGCGGGAGGGCCGGGGCGCAGTATTTT.

This clone occurred once. V usage is TRBV7-2 and J usage is TRBJ1-5; 9 nucleotides align to TRBD1. CDR1 and CDR2 from the germline V gene are SGHTA and FQGNSA. The junction had 5 bases not matched to a gene; V was cut back by 5 bases and J by 3 bases. The CDR3 consists of 15 residues. CDR3 residues: CASSVTGGFNQPQHF. For the CDR3, the DNA is TGTGCCAGCAGCGTCACAGGGGGCTTCAATCAGCCCCAGCATTTT.

This clone turned up a few times. J is TRBJ1-5 and V is TRBV11-2; D ambiguous. Per germline, CDR1 SGHAT and CDR2 FQNNGV. With 4 bases removed from V and 2 bases from J, the gap between germline ends came to 12 bases. The CDR3 extends over 15 amino acids. The CDR3 coding sequence is TGTGCCAGCAGCTCGGGTCCGGATGGCAATCAGCCCCAGCATTTT. Residues: CASSSGPDGNQPQHF. Filled out from reference TRBV11-2 and TRBJ1-5, the complete variable domain reads EAGVAQSPRYKIIEKRQSVAFWCNPISGHATLYWYQQILGQGPKLLIQFQNNGVVDDSQLPKDRFSAERLKGVDSTLKIQPAKLEDSAVYLCASSSGPDGNQPQHFGDGTRLSIL.

The J gene is TRBJ2-7, the V gene TRBV5-1; 9 nucleotides match TRBD2. There are 18 residues in the CDR3. Trimming at V came to 4 bases and at J to 4 bases, leaving 18 bases not matched to a gene. CDR1 is SGHRS and CDR2 is YFSETQ in the germline V gene. The CDR3 sequence is CASSAGGAGGGFGYEQYF. CDR3 sequence (DNA): TGCGCCAGCAGCGCTGGCGGGGCGGGAGGGGGATTTGGATACGAGCAGTACTTC.

On this clone: The sample holds other DNA sequences that translate to the same CDR3. This chain connects TRBV2 to TRBJ2-3; TRBD2 agrees at 9 bases. Unmatched junction bases numbered 4, after V lost 3 bases and J lost 6 bases. Per germline, CDR1 SNHLY and CDR2 FYNNEI. The CDR3 length is 14 residues. CDR3 bases: TGTGCCAGCAGTGACCCTAGCGGGGCGGATACGCAGTATTTT. Translated: CASSDPSGADTQYF.

The V gene is TRBV11-3, the J gene TRBJ1-3; 7 bases are a match to TRBD1. The ends lost 5 bases at V and 4 bases at J; junction bases unmatched: 2. CDR3 length: 13 amino acids. Germline V CDR1 and CDR2: SGHNT, YENEEA. CDR3 bases: TGTGCCAGCAGCACAGGGGTGGGAAACACCATATATTTT. This translates into CASSTGVGNTIYF.

V usage is TRBV4-1 and J usage is TRBJ2-1; a weak D match, TRBD2 (5 bases). Germline assignment: CDR1 MGHRA and CDR2 YSYEKL. V lost 2 bases to trimming and J lost 5 bases, with 16 bases between them. This CDR3 comprises 16 residues. As DNA, the CDR3 is TGCGCCAGCAGCCAATTTTCCGGGGTGCTGGACAATGAGCAGTTCTTC. It encodes CASSQFSGVLDNEQFF.

The gene calls are TRBV11-2 and TRBJ2-1; 8 bases agree with TRBD1. This CDR3 has 17 residues. With V trimmed by 0 bases and J by 7 bases, 11 bases remained unmatched. CDR1 and CDR2 from the germline V gene are SGHAT and FQNNGV. In DNA, the CDR3 is TGTGCCAGCAGCTTAGATCTGGGCAGGGGGCCCCTTAATGAGCAGTTCTTC. Translating it yields CASSLDLGRGPLNEQFF.

The V gene is TRBV7-2, the J gene TRBJ2-5; D possibly corresponds to TRBD2 (5 bases). V was trimmed by 3 bases and J by 1 base, leaving 9 bases between them. This CDR3 is built from 14 residues. CDR1 and CDR2 from the germline V gene are SGHTA and FQGNSA. The CDR3 is CASSLQAAQETQYF. The CDR3 bases are TGTGCCAGCAGCTTGCAAGCGGCCCAAGAGACCCAGTACTTC. Looking up the rest from reference TRBV7-2 and TRBJ2-5 gives the full variable domain: GAGVSQSPSNKVTEKGKDVELRCDPISGHTALYWYRQSLGQGLEFLIYFQGNSAPDKSGLPSDRFSAERTGGSVSTLTIQRTQQEDSAVYLCASSLQAAQETQYFGPGTRLLVL.

The table lists this clone with a few counts. The chain links TRBV5-4 to TRBJ2-7; 8 nucleotides match TRBD2. Trimming took 3 bases from V and 0 from J; bases not matched to a gene: 5. Germline assignment: CDR1 SGHNT and CDR2 YYREEE (reference sequence). There are 15 residues in the CDR3. The CDR3, as DNA: TGTGCCAGCAGCTGGGGGGGGACTAGCTCCTACGAGCAGTACTTC. As protein: CASSWGGTSSYEQYF.